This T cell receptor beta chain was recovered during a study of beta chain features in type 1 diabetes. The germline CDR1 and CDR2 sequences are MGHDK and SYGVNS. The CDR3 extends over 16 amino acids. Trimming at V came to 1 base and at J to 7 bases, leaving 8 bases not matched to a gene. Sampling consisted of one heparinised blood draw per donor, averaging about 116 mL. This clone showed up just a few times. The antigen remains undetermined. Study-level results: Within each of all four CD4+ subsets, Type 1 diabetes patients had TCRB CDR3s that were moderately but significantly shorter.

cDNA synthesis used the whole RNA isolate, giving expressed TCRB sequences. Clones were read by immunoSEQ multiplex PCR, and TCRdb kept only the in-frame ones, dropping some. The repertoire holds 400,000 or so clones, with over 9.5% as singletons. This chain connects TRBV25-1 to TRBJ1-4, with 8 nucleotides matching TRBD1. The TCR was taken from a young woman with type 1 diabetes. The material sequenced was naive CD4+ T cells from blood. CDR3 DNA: TGTGCCAGCAGTGAATGGATAGCAGGGGGCAGTGAAAAACTGTTTTTT. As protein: CASSEWIAGGSEKLFF.